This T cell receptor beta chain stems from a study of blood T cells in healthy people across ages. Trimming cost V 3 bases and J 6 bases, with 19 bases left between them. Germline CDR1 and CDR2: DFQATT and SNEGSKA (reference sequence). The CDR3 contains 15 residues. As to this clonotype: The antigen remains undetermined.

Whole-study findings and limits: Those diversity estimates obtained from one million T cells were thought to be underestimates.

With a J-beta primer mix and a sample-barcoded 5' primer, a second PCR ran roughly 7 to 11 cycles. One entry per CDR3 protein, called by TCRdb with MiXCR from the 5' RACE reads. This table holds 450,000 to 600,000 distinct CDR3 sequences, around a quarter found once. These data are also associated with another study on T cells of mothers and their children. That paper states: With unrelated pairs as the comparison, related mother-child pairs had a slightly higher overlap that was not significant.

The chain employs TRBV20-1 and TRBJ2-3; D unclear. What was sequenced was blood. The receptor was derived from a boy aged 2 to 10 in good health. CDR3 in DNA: TGCAGTGCTAGTATCCCCGGCTCCTCGGTCGATACGCAGTATTTT. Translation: CSASIPGSSVDTQYF.